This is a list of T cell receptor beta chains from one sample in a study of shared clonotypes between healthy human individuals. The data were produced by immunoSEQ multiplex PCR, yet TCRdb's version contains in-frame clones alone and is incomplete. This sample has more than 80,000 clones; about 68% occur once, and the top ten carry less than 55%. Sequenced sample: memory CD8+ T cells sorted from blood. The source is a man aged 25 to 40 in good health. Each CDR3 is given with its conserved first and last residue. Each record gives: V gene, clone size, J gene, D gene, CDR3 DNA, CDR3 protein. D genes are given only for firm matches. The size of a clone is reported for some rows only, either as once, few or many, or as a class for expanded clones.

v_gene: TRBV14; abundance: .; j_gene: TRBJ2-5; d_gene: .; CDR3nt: TGTGCCAGCAGCCAAGATGGGACCCAGTACTTC; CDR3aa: CASSQDGTQYF
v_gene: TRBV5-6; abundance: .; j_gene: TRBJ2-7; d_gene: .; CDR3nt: TGTGCCAGCAGCCTAGGAAACCCCTACGAGCAGTACTTC; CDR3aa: CASSLGNPYEQYF
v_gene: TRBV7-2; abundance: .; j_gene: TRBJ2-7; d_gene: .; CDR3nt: TGTGCCAGCAGCCGGGGACCCTCAGGCGGTTACGAGCAGTACTTC; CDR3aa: CASSRGPSGGYEQYF
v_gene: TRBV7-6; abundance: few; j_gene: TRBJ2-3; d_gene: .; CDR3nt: TGTGCCAGCAGCTCCTCCTCCGGGACATACTTT; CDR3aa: CASSSSSGTYF
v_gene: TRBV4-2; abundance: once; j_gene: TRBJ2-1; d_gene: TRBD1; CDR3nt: TGTGCCAGCAGCCAAGATTGGGGACAGGGGGGTGGGAATGAGCAGTTCTTC; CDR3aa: CASSQDWGQGGGNEQFF
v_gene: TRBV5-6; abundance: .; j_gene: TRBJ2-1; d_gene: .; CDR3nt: TGTGCCAGCAGCTTCTCGGGGAATTTTAACAATGAGCAGTTCTTC; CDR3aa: CASSFSGNFNNEQFF
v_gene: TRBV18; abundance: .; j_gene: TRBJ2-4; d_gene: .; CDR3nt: TGTGCCAGCTCACCCTCAGCGACAGAAAACATTCAGTACTTC; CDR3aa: CASSPSATENIQYF
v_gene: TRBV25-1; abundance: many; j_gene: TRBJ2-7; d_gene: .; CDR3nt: TGTGCCAGCAGTGATAGCAAGCGAATCGAGTTAGGGCGCTACGAGCAGTACTTC; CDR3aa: CASSDSKRIELGRYEQYF
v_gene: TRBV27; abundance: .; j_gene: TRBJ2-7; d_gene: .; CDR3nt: TGTGCCAGCAGTTCACGCCAGCCTTACCTTTACGAGCAGTACTTC; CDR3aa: CASSSRQPYLYEQYF
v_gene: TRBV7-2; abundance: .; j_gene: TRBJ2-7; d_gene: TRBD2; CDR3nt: TGTGCCAGCAGCCTGGGACTAGCGGGAGTGTCCTACGAGCAGTACTTC; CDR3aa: CASSLGLAGVSYEQYF
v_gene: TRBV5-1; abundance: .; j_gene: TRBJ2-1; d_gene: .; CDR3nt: TGCGCCAGCAGCCCGGACAGCTACAATGAGCAGTTCTTC; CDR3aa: CASSPDSYNEQFF
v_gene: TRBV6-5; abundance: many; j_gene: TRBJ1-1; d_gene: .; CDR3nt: TGTGCCAGCATCACAGGATTCGAAGCTTTCTTT; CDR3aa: CASITGFEAFF
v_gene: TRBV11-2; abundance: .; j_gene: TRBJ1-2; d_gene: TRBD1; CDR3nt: TGTGCCAGCAACCCGGGACAGGGAAACTATGGCTACACCTTC; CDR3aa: CASNPGQGNYGYTF
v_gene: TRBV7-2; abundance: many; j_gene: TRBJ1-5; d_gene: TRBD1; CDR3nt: TGTGCCAGCAGCTTAATCGGACAGGGCTTGAATCAGCCCCAGCATTTT; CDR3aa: CASSLIGQGLNQPQHF
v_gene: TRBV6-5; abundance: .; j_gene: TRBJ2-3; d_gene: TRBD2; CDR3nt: TGTGCCAGCAGTCGTTTAGCGGGGAGCACAGATACGCAGTATTTT; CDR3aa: CASSRLAGSTDTQYF
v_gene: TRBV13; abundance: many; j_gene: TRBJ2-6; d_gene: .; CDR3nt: TGTGCCAGCAGCTTAGGGGACTCTGGGGCCAACGTCCTGACTTTC; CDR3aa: CASSLGDSGANVLTF
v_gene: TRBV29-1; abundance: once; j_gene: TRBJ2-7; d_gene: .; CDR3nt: TGCAGCGTAACGGCCGGGACTTCCTACGAGCAGTACTTC; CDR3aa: CSVTAGTSYEQYF
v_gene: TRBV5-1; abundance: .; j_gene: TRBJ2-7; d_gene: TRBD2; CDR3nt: TGCGCCAGCAGCTTCTCCGGGACTAGCGGGAGGGGTTACGAGCAGTACTTC; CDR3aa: CASSFSGTSGRGYEQYF
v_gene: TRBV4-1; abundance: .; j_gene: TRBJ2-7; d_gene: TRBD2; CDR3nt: TGCGCCAGCAGCCGACTACCCGGGACTAGCGGTTACGAGCAGTACTTC; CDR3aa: CASSRLPGTSGYEQYF
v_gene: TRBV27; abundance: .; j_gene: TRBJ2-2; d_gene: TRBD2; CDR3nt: TGTGCCAGCAGTTTGGTGGGGGGGGTTTACACCGGGGAGCTGTTTTTT; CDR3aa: CASSLVGGVYTGELFF
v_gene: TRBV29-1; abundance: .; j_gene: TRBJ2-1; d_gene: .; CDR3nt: TGCAGCGTTGAAGATCCCCCGAAGGAGCTTAATGAGCAGTTCTTC; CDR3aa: CSVEDPPKELNEQFF
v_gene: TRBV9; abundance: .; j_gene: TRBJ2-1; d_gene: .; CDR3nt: TGTGCCAGCAGCCCTAGGTGGACAACCGCCTACAATGAGCAGTTCTTC; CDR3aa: CASSPRWTTAYNEQFF
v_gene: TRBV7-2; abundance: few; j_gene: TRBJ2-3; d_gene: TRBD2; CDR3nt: TGTGCCAGCAGCTTCCCGACTAGCCTCCCCATGAATACGCAGTATTTT; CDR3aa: CASSFPTSLPMNTQYF
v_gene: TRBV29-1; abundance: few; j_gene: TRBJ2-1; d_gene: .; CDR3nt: TGCAGCCCGCGACCCCGGTTGAGATCAAGCTCCTACAATGAGCAGTTCTTC; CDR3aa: CSPRPRLRSSSYNEQFF
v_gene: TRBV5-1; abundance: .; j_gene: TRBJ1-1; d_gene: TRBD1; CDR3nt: TGCGCCAGCAGCTTGCCTGAACAGGGGGGGACTGAAGCTTTCTTT; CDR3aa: CASSLPEQGGTEAFF
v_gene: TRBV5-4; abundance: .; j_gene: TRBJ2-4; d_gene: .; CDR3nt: TGTGCCAGCAGCGACACAGGGGGGGAAAACATTCAGTACTTC; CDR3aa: CASSDTGGENIQYF
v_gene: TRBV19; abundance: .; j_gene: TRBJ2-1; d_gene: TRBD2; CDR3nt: TGTGCCAGTAGTATCGGAGCGGGAGATTTTAATGAGCAGTTCTTC; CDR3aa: CASSIGAGDFNEQFF
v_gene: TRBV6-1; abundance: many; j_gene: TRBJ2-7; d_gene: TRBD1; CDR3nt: TGTGCCAGCAGTGTTTACCAGGGGGCGAGCTACGAGCAGTACTTC; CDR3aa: CASSVYQGASYEQYF
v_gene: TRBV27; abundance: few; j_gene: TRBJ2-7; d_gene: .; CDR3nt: TGTGCCAGCAGTTTGTCGACAGCTTCCTCCTACGAGCAGTACTTC; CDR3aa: CASSLSTASSYEQYF
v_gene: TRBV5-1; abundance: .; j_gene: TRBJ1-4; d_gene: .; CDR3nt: TGCGCCAGCAGCTTGGGCGACCATAATGAAAAACTGTTTTTT; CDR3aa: CASSLGDHNEKLFF
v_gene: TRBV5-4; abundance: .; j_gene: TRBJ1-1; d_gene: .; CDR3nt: TGTGCCAGCAGCAGGGAAGGAGGCCTGAACACTGAAGCTTTCTTT; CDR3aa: CASSREGGLNTEAFF
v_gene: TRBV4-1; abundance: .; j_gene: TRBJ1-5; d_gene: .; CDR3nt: TGCGCCAGCAGCCAAGTCACAGGGTCACGCCAGCCCCAGCATTTT; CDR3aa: CASSQVTGSRQPQHF
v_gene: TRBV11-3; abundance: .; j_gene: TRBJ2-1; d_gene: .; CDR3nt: TGTGCCAGCAGCTCGCAGGGGCATGAGCAGTTCTTC; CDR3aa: CASSSQGHEQFF
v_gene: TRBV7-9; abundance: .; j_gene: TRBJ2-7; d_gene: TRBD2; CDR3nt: TGTGCCAGCAGCGAGCGGGAGTTTCAGTACGAGCAGTACTTC; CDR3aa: CASSEREFQYEQYF
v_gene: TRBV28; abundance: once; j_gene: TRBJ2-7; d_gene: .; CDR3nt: TGTGCCAGCAGTTTACTGGGGGTTACCAGTGGCTACGAGCAGTACTTC; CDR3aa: CASSLLGVTSGYEQYF
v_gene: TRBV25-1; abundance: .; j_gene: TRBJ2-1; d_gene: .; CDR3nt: TGTGCCAGCAGTGAGGTGTCGGGACTCCGCAATGAGCAGTTCTTC; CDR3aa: CASSEVSGLRNEQFF
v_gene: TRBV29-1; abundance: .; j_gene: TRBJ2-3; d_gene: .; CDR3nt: TGCAGCGTTGAACCGGGGAGCACAGATACGCAGTATTTT; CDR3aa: CSVEPGSTDTQYF
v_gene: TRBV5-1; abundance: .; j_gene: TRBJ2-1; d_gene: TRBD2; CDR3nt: TGCGCCAGCAGCTTCCTAGGACTAGCGGGGACGATTTACAATGAGCAGTTCTTC; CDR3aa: CASSFLGLAGTIYNEQFF
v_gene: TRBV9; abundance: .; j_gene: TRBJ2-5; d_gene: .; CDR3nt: TGTGCCAGCAGCGTAGTGGGCAAAACTCAAGAGACCCAGTACTTC; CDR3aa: CASSVVGKTQETQYF
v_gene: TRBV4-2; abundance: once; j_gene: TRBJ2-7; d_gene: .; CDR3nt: TGTGCCAGCAGCCAAGATGGGGACGAGCAGTACTTC; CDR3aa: CASSQDGDEQYF
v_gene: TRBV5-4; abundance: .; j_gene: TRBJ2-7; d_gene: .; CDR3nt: TGTGCCAGCAGCTTCGGGCTAATTGGCGAGCAGTACTTC; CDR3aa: CASSFGLIGEQYF
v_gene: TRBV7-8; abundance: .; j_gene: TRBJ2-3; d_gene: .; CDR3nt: TGTGCCAGCAGCATCAACCCCTCAGGGGCAGATACGCAGTATTTT; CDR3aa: CASSINPSGADTQYF
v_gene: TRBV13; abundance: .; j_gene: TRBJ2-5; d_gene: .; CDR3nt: TGTGCCAGCAGCTTAGGGGGACCCCAAGAGACCCAGTACTTC; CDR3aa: CASSLGGPQETQYF
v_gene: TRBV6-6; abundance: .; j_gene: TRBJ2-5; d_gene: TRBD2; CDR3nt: TGTGCCAGCAGTCCCGGGACTACCCTGCTCTCTTTTCACTTC; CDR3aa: CASSPGTTLLSFHF